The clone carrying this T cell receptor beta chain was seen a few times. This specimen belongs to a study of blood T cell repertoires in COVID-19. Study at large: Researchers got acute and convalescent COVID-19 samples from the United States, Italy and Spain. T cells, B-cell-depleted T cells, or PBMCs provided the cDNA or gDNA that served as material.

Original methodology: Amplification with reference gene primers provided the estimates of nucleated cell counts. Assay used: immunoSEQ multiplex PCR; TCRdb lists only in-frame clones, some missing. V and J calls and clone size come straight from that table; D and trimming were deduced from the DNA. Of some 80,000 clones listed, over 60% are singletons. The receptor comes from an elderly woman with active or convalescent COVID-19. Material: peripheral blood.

The CDR3 here is CAWSVMGGTEAFF. CDR3 DNA sequence: TGTGCCTGGAGTGTAATGGGGGGCACTGAAGCTTTCTTT. The rearrangement joins TRBV30 to TRBJ1-1; the D gene is possibly TRBD1 (5 bases). Germline CDR1 is GTSNPN and CDR2 is SVGIG (reference sequence). This CDR3 has 13 residues. V lost 0 bases to trimming and J lost 4 bases, with 9 bases between them.